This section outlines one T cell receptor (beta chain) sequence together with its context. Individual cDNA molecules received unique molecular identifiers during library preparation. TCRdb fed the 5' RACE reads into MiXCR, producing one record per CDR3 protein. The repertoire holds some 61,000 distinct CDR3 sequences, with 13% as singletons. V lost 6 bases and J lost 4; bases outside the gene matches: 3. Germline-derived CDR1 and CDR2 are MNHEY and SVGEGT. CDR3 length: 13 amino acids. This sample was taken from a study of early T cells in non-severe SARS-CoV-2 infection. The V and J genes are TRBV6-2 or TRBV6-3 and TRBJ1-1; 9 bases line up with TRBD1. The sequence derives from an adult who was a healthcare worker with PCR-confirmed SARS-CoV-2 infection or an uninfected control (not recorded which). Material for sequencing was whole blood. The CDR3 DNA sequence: TGTGCCAGCAGGGACAGGGGTGGCACTGAAGCTTTCTTT. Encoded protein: CASRDRGGTEAFF.